One TCR beta chain is described in this entry. Antigen: not known. CDR3 length: 15 residues. Per germline, CDR1 SGHVS and CDR2 FQNEAQ. V shed 10 bases and J 1 base; nucleotides not matched to a gene: 8. This table comes from immunoSEQ multiplex PCR, and its TCRdb copy is limited to in-frame clones, with some not included. Of 77,000 or so clones listed, approximately 90% are singletons. The data stem from a study of T cell responses to AZD1222 COVID-19 vaccine. Study results and caveats: Breadth and depth of Spike-specific TCRs rose after two AZD1222 doses. Repertoires were collected only later (after the peak T cell response had occurred).

Sequenced here: peripheral blood, sampled on day 0 of MenACWY control vaccination. The source of this sequence is an adult in good health. V usage is TRBV7-8 and J usage is TRBJ2-3; TRBD1 matches 10 bases. CDR3 sequence: CAINPGTGGTDTQYF. The DNA of the CDR3 is TGTGCCATCAACCCGGGGACAGGGGGCACAGATACGCAGTATTTT.